Described below is a single T cell receptor beta chain sequence and its context. Per the authors' pipeline: Reference gene primers were amplified, and this amplification served to estimate nucleated cell counts. Here immunoSEQ multiplex PCR was the method, and the copy in TCRdb shows in-frame clones only, minus some. V and J calls and clone size follow that table, whereas D and trimming were derived from the DNA. The sample shows fewer than 500,000 clones, 80% to 90% of them seen only once. Germline CDR1 LGHDT, CDR2 YNNKEL (reference sequence). With 5 bases clipped from V and 6 bases from J, the junction kept 7 bases outside the gene matches. The CDR3 has 15 amino acids. These data are taken from a study of blood T cell repertoires in COVID-19. Study information: T cells, B-cell-depleted T cells, or PBMCs provided the cDNA or gDNA that served as material.

The chain recombines TRBV3-1 (or the pseudogene TRBV3-2) with TRBJ1-5; 10 nucleotides line up with TRBD1. The sequenced material came from peripheral blood. This TCR was recovered from a woman aged 25 to 45 with active or convalescent COVID-19. The CDR3 loop is CASSNRQGAGQPQHF. CDR3 sequence (DNA): TGTGCCAGCAGCAACAGACAGGGGGCCGGTCAGCCCCAGCATTTT.